Listed here are 30 T cell receptor beta chains from one sample, sequenced in a study of blood T cells in healthy people across ages. PCR was performed a second time for about 7 to 12 cycles using a sample-barcoded 5' primer and a J-beta primer mix. TCRdb fed the 5' RACE reads into MiXCR, producing one record per CDR3 protein. The sample records roughly 1,100,000 distinct CDR3 sequences, 20% to 25% being singletons. This sample was also put to use in a study of T cells of mothers and their children.

Material: blood. These receptors were collected from a girl aged 2 to 9 in good health.

This clonotype has more than one count but fewer than ten. The V and J genes are TRBV7-2 and TRBJ2-1; D may be TRBD1 (5 bases). TRBJ2-7 matches the DNA end more closely, so the J call is doubtful. The V gene's germline CDR1 is SGHTA and CDR2 FQGNSA. The CDR3 totals 14 residues. The chain's CDR3 is CASSLQGANSEQYF. The CDR3 DNA is TGTGCCAGCAGCTTACAAGGGGCGAATAGCGAGCAGTACTTC.

This clonotype was counted between two and nine times. CDR3 DNA: TGTGCCAGCAGCCTGCTCGGGGGGACAGCTAAAAACATTCAGTACTTC. Translating it yields CASSLLGGTAKNIQYF. The J gene is TRBJ2-4, the V gene TRBV2; perhaps D is TRBD1 or TRBD2 (7 bases each). V was cut by 6 bases and J by 4 bases, with 19 bases left in between. The CDR3 runs to 16 residues. The germline gives CDR1 SNHLY, CDR2 FYNNEI.

This clonotype was detected only a few times. The chain recombines TRBV12-3 or TRBV12-4 with TRBJ2-1; D might be TRBD1 or TRBD2, each matching 5 bases. V was trimmed by 6 bases and J by 0 bases, leaving 18 bases between them. The CDR3 covers 17 residues. As DNA, the CDR3 is TGTGCCAGCAGCCTTATTGGAGCGAGGGGCTCCTACAATGAGCAGTTCTTC. Amino acids: CASSLIGARGSYNEQFF.

A few counts support this clonotype. The chain uses TRBV7-2 and TRBJ1-2; D remains ambiguous. There are 14 residues in the CDR3. Germline values: CDR1 SGHTA, CDR2 FQGNSA. The V end lost 5 bases, the J end lost 4 bases, and 14 bases lay between the germline ends. CDR3 sequence (DNA): TGTGCCAGCAGCATAGGGAAAAAGGCCTATGGCTACACCTTC. This codes for CASSIGKKAYGYTF.

The chain combines TRBV14 with TRBJ2-7, with a tentative D call TRBD2 (6 bases). There are 14 residues in the CDR3. The germline V gene has CDR1 SGHDN and CDR2 FVKESK. Trimming stripped 1 base from V and 3 bases from J, with 10 bases between. The CDR3 DNA reads TGTGCCAGCAGCCAAGCGGGACTTTACTACGAGCAGTACTTC. Protein: CASSQAGLYYEQYF.

This clonotype has just a few counts. V is TRBV7-9 and J is TRBJ2-1, with D tentatively TRBD2 (5 bases). Trimming removed 5 bases from V and 0 bases from J, with 11 bases in between. The CDR3 is 15 residues long. Germline values: CDR1 SEHNR, CDR2 FQNEAQ (reference sequence). Here the CDR3 DNA reads TGTGCCAGCAGCGATGGGAGAAGCTCCTACAATGAGCAGTTCTTC. It translates to CASSDGRSSYNEQFF.

This clonotype was picked up a small number of times. The CDR3 DNA reads TGTGCCAGCAAGGAGGGTGTCGAAGCTGAAGCTTTCTTT. Encoded protein: CASKEGVEAEAFF. The rearrangement joins TRBV6-1 to TRBJ1-1; no clear D. Germline V gene data show CDR1 as MNHNS and CDR2 as SASEGT. The CDR3 is 13 amino acids. The ends were cut back, 7 bases at V and 6 bases at J, with 15 bases in the middle.

V usage is TRBV29-1 and J usage is TRBJ2-3, with 8 bases fitting TRBD1. CDR1 SQVTM and CDR2 ANQGSEA come from the germline V gene. V lost 5 bases and J lost 4; bases outside the gene matches: 5. The CDR3 is made up of 13 amino acids. DNA for the CDR3: TGCAGCGTTATTACAGGGGGGTCAGATACGCAGTATTTT. Encoded protein: CSVITGGSDTQYF.

This clonotype was observed a handful of times. The chain combines TRBV27 with TRBJ2-5; 7 bases are shared with TRBD2. The V and J ends lost 5 bases and 5 bases, in that order; junction bases with no gene match: 17. CDR1 and CDR2 from the germline V gene are MNHEY and SMNVEV (reference sequence). The CDR3 has 17 residues. CDR3 coding DNA: TGTGCCAGCAGTACCTTCTCACGGGAGGAGATTTGGGAGACCCAGTACTTC. Translating gives CASSTFSREEIWETQYF.

J is TRBJ2-5 and V is TRBV28, with TRBD2 as a possible D gene (5 bases). The germline V gene encodes CDR1 MDHEN and CDR2 SYDVKM. This CDR3 is built from 15 residues. Trimming left V 5 bases short and J 5 bases short, with 18 bases between. The CDR3 nucleotides read TGTGCCAGCAGTCCGGGAACAGTTCTGGTCGAGACCCAGTACTTC. Its protein product is CASSPGTVLVETQYF.

The chain employs TRBV7-8 and TRBJ1-4, with D unresolved. Between the trimmed V and J ends, which lost 3 bases and 7 bases, there was a span of 18 bases. Germline CDR1 and CDR2: SGHVS and FQNEAQ. This CDR3 spans 16 amino acids. In DNA, the CDR3 is TGTGCCAGCAGCTTTAGACCCCCTTCGGGAGGTGAAAAACTGTTTTTT. Translated, it gives CASSFRPPSGGEKLFF.

The chain recombines TRBV4-3 with TRBJ2-3, with a weak D call TRBD2 (6 bases). CDR1 LGHNA and CDR2 YSLEER come from the germline V gene. The CDR3 loop spans 16 amino acids. The ends were cut back, 0 bases at V and 2 bases at J, with 12 bases in the middle. Here the CDR3 reads CASSQDTGTPTDTQYF. CDR3 coding DNA: TGCGCCAGCAGCCAAGATACCGGGACTCCCACAGATACGCAGTATTTT.

The V and J genes are TRBV27 and TRBJ1-1, with no clear D. V was shortened by 5 bases and J by 9 bases, with 16 bases between the two germline ends. This CDR3 contains 13 residues. The germline gives CDR1 MNHEY, CDR2 SMNVEV (reference sequence). The DNA of the CDR3 is TGTGCCAGCAGTCCCGTCCTACGGCAGAAAGCTTTCTTT. This encodes CASSPVLRQKAFF.

This clonotype has just a few counts. This chain uses TRBV12-3 or TRBV12-4 with TRBJ2-4, with TRBD1 identical over 9 bases. V was pared by 1 base and J by 0 bases, with 4 bases of the junction left unmatched. The CDR3 consists of 17 residues. CDR3 DNA sequence: TGTGCCAGCAGTTTAGGGACAGGGGATTTAGCCAAAAACATTCAGTACTTC. Translation gives CASSLGTGDLAKNIQYF.

This clonotype was counted only a few times. The gene calls are TRBV2 and TRBJ2-7; no clear D gene. The V and J ends lost 4 bases and 0 bases respectively, with 7 bases between them. The germline V gene encodes CDR1 SNHLY and CDR2 FYNNEI. The CDR3 runs to 13 residues. Here the CDR3 DNA reads TGTGCCAGCAGTGGAAGTGTCTCCTACGAGCAGTACTTC. It encodes CASSGSVSYEQYF.

J is TRBJ2-4 and V is TRBV12-5, with D maybe TRBD2 (6 bases). Germline CDR1 reads LGHNT; CDR2 reads FRNRAP. Trimming cost V 6 bases and J 2 bases, with 14 bases left between them. The CDR3 contains 15 residues. The DNA of the CDR3 is TGTGCTAGTGGATGGGACTTAGGGACCAAAAACATTCAGTACTTC. Protein sequence: CASGWDLGTKNIQYF.

V gene TRBV13 combines with J gene TRBJ1-2; unclear D gene. CDR3 length: 16 residues. With 0 bases removed from V and 2 bases from J, the gap between germline ends came to 13 bases. In germline, CDR1 is PRHDT, CDR2 FYEKMQ (reference sequence). CDR3 region: CASSLGLGRANYGYTF. The CDR3 DNA follows: TGTGCCAGCAGCTTAGGCCTAGGGAGAGCGAACTATGGCTACACCTTC.

The V gene is TRBV7-2, the J gene TRBJ2-5, with unresolved D. With the DNA end fitting TRBJ2-1 better, the J assignment may be wrong. The CDR3 is 16 amino acids. CDR1 and CDR2 from the germline V gene are SGHTA and FQGNSA. The CDR3 DNA reads as TGTGCCAGCAGCTTAGGGATTAGGGTAGGTACTAATGAGCAGTTCTTC. Encoded protein: CASSLGIRVGTNEQFF.

The gene calls are TRBV5-1 and TRBJ1-2; D unclear. Trimming left V 2 bases short and J 4 bases short, with 12 bases between. The CDR3 has 14 residues. Per germline, CDR1 SGHRS and CDR2 YFSETQ. The CDR3, as DNA: TGCGCCAGCAGCTTAGGCGTCACACCCTATGGCTACACCTTC. It encodes CASSLGVTPYGYTF.

V and J are TRBV28 and TRBJ2-1, with D perhaps matching TRBD2 (6 bases). The CDR3 extends over 12 amino acids. The germline gives CDR1 MDHEN, CDR2 SYDVKM. Trimming stripped 7 bases from V and 7 bases from J, with 11 bases between. The CDR3 sequence: CASNGGWNEQFF. CDR3 sequence (DNA): TGTGCCAGCAATGGGGGGTGGAATGAGCAGTTCTTC.

This clonotype has a handful of counts. The V and J genes are TRBV12-3 or TRBV12-4 and TRBJ1-5; D is undetermined. Trimming left V 2 bases short and J 5 bases short, with 13 bases between. The CDR3 has 15 amino acids. In DNA form, the CDR3 reads TGTGCCAGCAGTTTAAGTGCGGAGGCTCATCAGCCCCAGCATTTT. As protein: CASSLSAEAHQPQHF.

A word on this clonotype: One junction end does not reproduce the germline sequence, and a read error may be involved. V usage is TRBV4-2 and J usage is TRBJ1-1; 7 bases are shared with TRBD1. CDR3 length equals 14 residues. Looked up from germline, CDR1 is LGHNA and CDR2 is YNFKEQ. For the CDR3, the DNA is TGTGCCACCAGCCGAGTAACAGGGGACACTGAAGCTTTCTTT. Protein: CATSRVTGDTEAFF.

The chain joins TRBV4-2 to TRBJ2-1, with 10 bases identical to TRBD2. Trimming took 4 bases from V and 9 from J; bases not matched to a gene: 15. This CDR3 region has 17 residues. The germline gives CDR1 LGHNA, CDR2 YNFKEQ. The CDR3 DNA sequence: TGTGCCAGCAGCCTCCCTCCGTTCCAGCGGGGGGGCAGTGAGCAGTTCTTC. Its protein product is CASSLPPFQRGGSEQFF.

This clonotype was seen more than once but under ten times. The chain is built from TRBV12-3 or TRBV12-4 and TRBJ2-2; 8 bases are shared with TRBD1. J gave up 1 base and V 5 bases, and 9 bases lay outside the gene matches. This CDR3 has 17 amino acids. The CDR3 region has the DNA TGTGCCAGCAGTGCCATTCCCGGGACAGGGAACACCGGGGAGCTGTTTTTT. Amino acid sequence: CASSAIPGTGNTGELFF.

The rearrangement links TRBV6-5 to TRBJ1-4; a weak D match, TRBD1 (5 bases). Trimming removed 5 bases at V and 5 bases at J, with 12 bases between. The CDR3 sequence is 14 residues long. Germline assignment: CDR1 MNHEY and CDR2 SVGAGI. The DNA for the CDR3 is TGTGCCAGCAGTGCTCAGGGCTTGAATGAAAAACTGTTTTTT. Encoded protein: CASSAQGLNEKLFF.

V and J are TRBV7-8 and TRBJ2-1; 9 bases are a match to TRBD1. Germline V gene lookup returns CDR1 SGHVS and CDR2 FQNEAQ. The J segment lost 5 bases and the V segment lost 1 base, leaving 6 bases of the junction unmatched. The CDR3 is 16 residues long. In DNA form, the CDR3 reads TGTGCCAGCAGCTTAGGGGGACAGGGCACGGACAATGAGCAGTTCTTC. Protein product: CASSLGGQGTDNEQFF.

This clonotype has only a few counts. The V call is TRBV6-5, the J call TRBJ2-1; D remains unclear. This CDR3 is 14 amino acids long. Looked up from germline, CDR1 is MNHEY and CDR2 is SVGAGI. Trimming pared 1 base from V and 1 base from J, leaving 5 bases between. For the CDR3, the DNA is TGTGCCAGCAGTTACTTAGGATCCTACAATGAGCAGTTCTTC. Translating it yields CASSYLGSYNEQFF.

This clonotype was counted at least ten times. V is TRBV20-1 and J is TRBJ2-1, with 7 bases that match TRBD1. The CDR3 is made up of 12 amino acids. With V trimmed by 5 bases and J by 5 bases, 3 bases remained unmatched. Germline loops: CDR1 DFQATT, CDR2 SNEGSKA (reference sequence). This CDR3 is CSADDRDNEQFF. CDR3 sequence (DNA): TGCAGTGCTGACGACAGGGACAATGAGCAGTTCTTC.

The chain uses TRBV27 and TRBJ2-2; no clear D gene. This CDR3 contains 15 residues. Germline-derived CDR1 and CDR2 are MNHEY and SMNVEV (reference sequence). V was cut by 3 bases and J by 5 bases, with 13 bases left in between. The CDR3 sequence: CASSFSYSRTGELFF. CDR3 nucleotide sequence: TGTGCCAGCAGTTTTTCTTATAGTAGGACCGGGGAGCTGTTTTTT.

The chain carries TRBV4-1 and TRBJ2-2; 7 bases fit TRBD2. Looked up from germline, CDR1 is MGHRA and CDR2 is YSYEKL. This CDR3 is 16 amino acids long. V lost 5 bases and J lost 0; bases outside the gene matches: 6. This CDR3 reads CASSFGRDSNTGELFF. The CDR3, as DNA: TGCGCCAGCAGCTTTGGGAGGGACTCGAACACCGGGGAGCTGTTTTTT.